This note documents a single T cell receptor (beta chain) sequence. Through template switching, a universal primer site was introduced, and the cDNA contained unique molecular identifiers. From the 5' RACE reads, TCRdb called clonotypes with MiXCR, one entry per CDR3 protein. The sample includes roughly 1,500,000 distinct CDR3 sequences, about 32% of them seen just once. This sample is drawn from a study of identical twins. Germline V gene data show CDR1 as DFQATT and CDR2 as SNEGSKA (reference sequence). Trimming shortened V by 1 base and J by 0 bases, and 19 bases separated the two germline ends. The CDR3 loop spans 19 amino acids.

Sequenced: cord blood. This clonotype was sampled from a newborn girl in good health. This sequence joins TRBV20-1 and TRBJ2-6; D remains unclear. The chain's CDR3 is CSARGGSGRLHSGANVLTF. The DNA of the CDR3 is TGCAGTGCTAGAGGGGGTTCGGGCAGGCTTCACTCTGGGGCCAACGTCCTGACTTTC.